The 15 T cell receptor beta chains given below trace back to one sample, sequenced in a study of T cell responses to AZD1222 COVID-19 vaccine. Profiling relied on immunoSEQ multiplex PCR, and the TCRdb table lists in-frame clones only, not all of them. The data contain about 94,000 clones, nearly 90% of them singletons. The sequencing here drew on peripheral blood, taken on day 0 of AZD1222 vaccination. The receptors originated from an adult in good health.

The genes are TRBV27 and TRBJ2-2, with TRBD2 matching 13 bases. Germline loops: CDR1 MNHEY, CDR2 SMNVEV (reference sequence). The CDR3 is 16 amino acids. V lost 8 bases to trimming and J lost 2 bases; unmatched junction nucleotides: 5. The CDR3 sequence is CASRLAGGPNTGELFF. The CDR3 nucleotides are TGTGCCAGCCGACTAGCGGGGGGACCAAACACCGGGGAGCTGTTTTTT.

J is TRBJ1-2 and V is TRBV11-3, with D perhaps TRBD1 (6 bases). V was cut by 0 bases and J by 4 bases, with 18 bases left in between. CDR1 and CDR2 (germline): SGHNT, YENEEA. This CDR3 spans 17 amino acids. The CDR3, as DNA: TGTGCCAGCAGCTTAGATTTCGAAGGGGGGTTATCCTATGGCTACACCTTC. The encoded protein is CASSLDFEGGLSYGYTF.

The sample holds one count of this clone. V usage is TRBV20-1 and J usage is TRBJ1-2; 7 nucleotides align to TRBD1. From germline, CDR1 is DFQATT and CDR2 SNEGSKA (reference sequence). The junction had 7 bases not matched to a gene; V was cut back by 3 bases and J by 6 bases. The CDR3 loop spans 13 amino acids. CDR3 sequence (DNA): TGCAGTGCTAGTTTGGAGGGGGCGCATGGCTACACCTTC. It yields the protein CSASLEGAHGYTF.

This clone was recorded once. The chain links TRBV5-1 to TRBJ2-4, with 8 bases lining up with TRBD1. The V segment lost 0 bases and the J segment 0 bases; nucleotides outside the gene matches: 8. This CDR3 has 18 residues. CDR1 SGHRS and CDR2 YFSETQ come from the germline V gene. CDR3 bases: TGCGCCAGCAGCTTGGATCCTGGACAGGGTGTAGCCAAAAACATTCAGTACTTC. This codes for CASSLDPGQGVAKNIQYF. Using reference TRBV5-1 and TRBJ2-4 for the parts outside the CDR3, the full variable domain is KAGVTQTPRYLIKTRGQQVTLSCSPISGHRSVSWYQQTPGQGLQFLFEYFSETQRNKGNFPGRFSGRQFSNSRSEMNVSTLELGDSALYLCASSLDPGQGVAKNIQYFGAGTRLSVL.

The rearrangement joins TRBV28 to TRBJ1-2, with D possibly being TRBD1 (6 bases). Germline V gives CDR1 MDHEN, CDR2 SYDVKM. The CDR3 length is 14 residues. Trimming left V 6 bases short and J 7 bases short, with 18 bases between. CDR3 sequence (DNA): TGTGCCAGCAGCCTTCTGGGGGCAGGCAGTGGCTACACCTTC. It specifies CASSLLGAGSGYTF.

This clone was observed a handful of times. The chain combines TRBV11-3 with TRBJ1-2; D is unresolved. V was clipped by 1 base and J by 4 bases, with 7 bases between them. The CDR3 covers 13 residues. The V gene's germline CDR1 is SGHNT and CDR2 YENEEA. The CDR3 loop is CASSLGEPYGYTF. For the CDR3, the DNA is TGTGCCAGCAGCTTAGGGGAGCCCTATGGCTACACCTTC.

The chain couples TRBV19 to TRBJ1-5; TRBD1 agrees at 8 bases. Germline V lookup: CDR1 LNHDA, CDR2 SQIVND (reference sequence). The ends lost 3 bases at V and 4 bases at J; junction bases unmatched: 5. The CDR3 consists of 15 residues. CDR3 sequence (DNA): TGTGCCAGTAGTATGGGCAGGGGGCCGAATCAGCCCCAGCATTTT. Protein: CASSMGRGPNQPQHF.

This clone was seen once. The chain carries TRBV11-3 and TRBJ2-2; D ambiguous. The CDR3 loop spans 13 amino acids. Germline lookup yields CDR1 SGHNT and CDR2 YENEEA. V shed 3 bases and J shed 6 bases, with 8 bases lying between them. The CDR3 region has the DNA TGTGCCAGCAGCTTTTTGGTTTCCGGGGAGCTGTTTTTT. It codes for CASSFLVSGELFF.

The rearrangement uses TRBV9 and TRBJ1-3; a possible D gene is TRBD1 (5 bases). Germline V gene sequence: CDR1 SGDLS, CDR2 YYNGEE. The CDR3 spans 14 residues. V was shortened by 0 bases and J by 3 bases, with 7 bases between the two germline ends. Here the CDR3 DNA reads TGTGCCAGCAGCGTAGCAGGGAATGGAAACACCATATATTTT. Its protein product is CASSVAGNGNTIYF.

The chain recombines TRBV20-1 with TRBJ2-1, with 9 bases matching TRBD2. Germline-derived CDR1 and CDR2 are DFQATT and SNEGSKA (reference sequence). Germline trimming cut 3 bases from V and 8 bases from J; bases unmatched to any gene: 14. The CDR3 extends over 16 amino acids. The CDR3 is CSASTFSAGGPDEQFF. For the CDR3, the DNA is TGCAGTGCTAGTACGTTTTCGGCGGGGGGGCCAGATGAGCAGTTCTTC.

The rearrangement joins TRBV2 to TRBJ2-2, with D unclear. Germline CDR1 SNHLY, CDR2 FYNNEI. Trimming shortened V by 6 bases and J by 4 bases, and 15 bases separated the two germline ends. The CDR3 length is 15 residues. Here the CDR3 DNA reads TGTGCCAGCAGGAGAGGCACTATAGGCACCGGGGAGCTGTTTTTT. It codes for CASRRGTIGTGELFF.

The chain carries TRBV7-3 and TRBJ1-1; D perhaps matches TRBD1 (5 bases). V was cut by 1 base and J by 1 base, with 10 bases left in between. The CDR3 has 15 residues. Germline V gives CDR1 SGHTA, CDR2 FQGTGA. As DNA, the CDR3 is TGTGCCAGCAGCTTAAACGGGGCAGGGAACACTGAAGCTTTCTTT. Translation gives CASSLNGAGNTEAFF. Full variable domain (rest looked up from reference TRBV7-3 and TRBJ1-1): GAGVSQTPSNKVTEKGKYVELRCDPISGHTALYWYRQSLGQGPEFLIYFQGTGAADDSGLPNDRFFAVRPEGSVSTLKIQRTERGDSAVYLCASSLNGAGNTEAFFGQGTRLTVV.

The rearrangement uses TRBV29-1 and TRBJ1-5; no firm D call. The V and J ends lost 4 bases and 4 bases respectively, with 17 bases between them. Germline lookup yields CDR1 SQVTM and CDR2 ANQGSEA. This CDR3 region has 15 residues. CDR3 coding DNA: TGCAGCGTTGTTATTCTTGGTGGAGGAAATCAGCCCCAGCATTTT. As protein: CSVVILGGGNQPQHF.

V gene TRBV5-6 combines with J gene TRBJ2-7; TRBD2 aligns across 10 bases. Germline lookup yields CDR1 SGHDT and CDR2 YYEEEE. Losses at the gene ends were 4 bases for V and 3 bases for J; bases not matched to a gene: 10. The CDR3 runs to 16 residues. CDR3 nucleotide sequence: TGTGCCAGCAGCCCTCGAGGTAGCGGGGGGAACTACGAGCAGTACTTC. Its protein product is CASSPRGSGGNYEQYF. Filled out from reference TRBV5-6 and TRBJ2-7, the complete variable domain reads DAGVTQSPTHLIKTRGQQVTLRCSPKSGHDTVSWYQQALGQGPQFIFQYYEEEERQRGNFPDRFSGHQFPNYSSELNVNALLLGDSALYLCASSPRGSGGNYEQYFGPGTRLTVT.

The chain has TRBV5-1 and TRBJ2-1; 11 bases align to TRBD1. Germline-derived CDR1 and CDR2 are SGHRS and YFSETQ. This CDR3 contains 17 residues. V gave up 2 bases and J gave up 4 bases; unmatched junction bases: 8. CDR3 nucleotides: TGCGCCAGCAGCTTTCAACCCGGGACAGGGGGATACAATGAGCAGTTCTTC. It is translated as CASSFQPGTGGYNEQFF.